Listed below are T cell receptor beta chains from one sample, sequenced in a study of T cell responses to AZD1222 COVID-19 vaccine. This table comes from immunoSEQ multiplex PCR, and its TCRdb copy is limited to in-frame clones, with some not included. The repertoire holds 80,000 or so clones, with approximately 85% as singletons. This sample comprised peripheral blood, obtained on day 0 of MenACWY control vaccination. Every receptor here comes from an adult in good health. Each CDR3 is given without its conserved first and last residue. A D gene is named only where the DNA matches it firmly.

TRBD1	TRBV7-6	TRBJ2-2	ASTVDRDTGELF
-	TRBV11-3	TRBJ2-7	ASSLRSGDGEQY
-	TRBV6-6	TRBJ1-2	ASSKQDYGYT
-	TRBV3-1/TRBV3-2	TRBJ1-2	ASSQDIGTVGYT
-	TRBV6-2/TRBV6-3	TRBJ1-5	ASSYSRGNQPQH
-	TRBV4-3	TRBJ1-3	ASSHGGYSGNTIY
-	TRBV12-3/TRBV12-4	TRBJ2-1	ASSLENEQF
-	TRBV4-3	TRBJ1-1	ASSQVFGSMNEAF
TRBD1	TRBV30	TRBJ1-5	AWSPQGYQPQH
-	TRBV5-5	TRBJ2-3	ASLNRGARTDTQY
TRBD1	TRBV5-4	TRBJ1-4	ASSITGTGGEKLF
TRBD1	TRBV6-2/TRBV6-3	TRBJ1-1	ASSYGTTRTGGVGTEAF
-	TRBV4-1	TRBJ1-4	ASSQWRGEKLF
TRBD1	TRBV6-5	TRBJ1-2	ASRPGQGGNYGYT
-	TRBV11-1	TRBJ1-6	ASSLGRNNSPLH
-	TRBV9	TRBJ1-1	ASTRSGTNTEAF
TRBD1	TRBV19	TRBJ1-5	ASSPRQGVSNQPQH
TRBD2	TRBV5-6	TRBJ2-3	ASSASLAGAADTQY
-	TRBV27	TRBJ1-2	ASSLLGFYGYT
-	TRBV9	TRBJ2-5	ASSAGRRSQETQY
-	TRBV6-5	TRBJ2-7	ASSYGQVETYEQY
-	TRBV11-2	TRBJ2-5	ASSLDPDQETQY